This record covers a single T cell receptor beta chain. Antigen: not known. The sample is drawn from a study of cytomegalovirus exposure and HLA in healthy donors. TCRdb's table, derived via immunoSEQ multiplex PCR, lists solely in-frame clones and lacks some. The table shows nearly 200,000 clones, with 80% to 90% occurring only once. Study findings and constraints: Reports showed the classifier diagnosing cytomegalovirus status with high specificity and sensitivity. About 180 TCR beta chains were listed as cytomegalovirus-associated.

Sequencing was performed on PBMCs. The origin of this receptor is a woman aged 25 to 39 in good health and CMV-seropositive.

The CDR3 region is CASSIDRAIPYEQYF. The CDR3 bases are TGTGCCAGCAGCATTGACAGGGCGATTCCCTACGAGCAGTACTTC. The V gene is TRBV5-4, the J gene TRBJ2-7, with TRBD1 matching over 7 bases. CDR3 length: 15 amino acids. V was pared by 4 bases and J by 2 bases, with 9 bases of the junction left unmatched. Germline V CDR1 and CDR2: SGHNT, YYREEE (reference sequence).